This T cell receptor beta chain was sequenced for a study of T-cell reconstitution after alpha-beta-depleted transplantation in children. With V trimmed by 4 bases and J by 0 bases, 19 bases remained unmatched. The V gene's germline CDR1 is SGHRS and CDR2 YFSETQ. The CDR3 runs 21 residues. TCRbeta library preparation incorporated unique molecular identifiers. TCRdb called the PCR reads again in MiXCR, with one record for every CDR3 protein. The sample lists about 250,000 distinct CDR3 sequences, roughly a quarter occurring once. The material sequenced was PBMCs, mostly from graft donor cells, taken 360 days after TCRalphabeta/CD19-depleted stem cell transplant. The clonotype comes from a female patient under 10 years old who had a stem cell transplant for congenital amegakaryocytic thrombocytopenia, so the T cells may come from the graft donor. This chain joins TRBV5-1 and TRBJ2-3, with 11 bases fitting TRBD2. CDR3 nucleotide sequence: TGCGCCAGCAGCCTGCCCTCCCCCGGGACTAGCGGCGACAAGAGCACAGATACGCAGTATTTT. Protein: CASSLPSPGTSGDKSTDTQYF.